This T cell receptor (beta chain) was profiled in a study of blood T cells in healthy people across ages. A second PCR, run for about 7 to 11 cycles, used a sample-barcoded 5' primer plus a J-beta primer mix. TCRdb re-derived calls from the 5' RACE reads in MiXCR, one entry per CDR3 protein. Among about 1.8 million distinct CDR3 sequences listed, approximately 50% were seen once. Looked up from germline, CDR1 is SGHRS and CDR2 is YFSETQ. V was trimmed by 3 bases and J by 6 bases, leaving 9 bases between them. CDR3 length equals 12 residues. Study findings and constraints: With donor CMV status unknown, expanded clonotype changes were possibly confounded. More naive CD4+ cells and higher diversity marked long-lived donors relative to aged donors. Roughly linear age-related decline in beta diversity appeared, significant by age roughly 40.

Points on this clonotype: Its antigen remains unidentified.

The V gene is TRBV5-1, the J gene TRBJ2-5; the D is unclear. Specimen: blood. The sequence derives from a woman aged 40-49 years in good health. The CDR3 bases are TGCGCCAGCAGCTACGGGTGGCAGACCCAGTACTTC. This translates into CASSYGWQTQYF.